The clone carrying this T cell receptor (beta chain) was detected ten times or more. Its antigen is as yet unknown. The CDR3 goes on 3 residues after the read ends, and that part is filled in from the germline J gene. This entry comes from a study of T cell clonality in common variable immunodeficiency. The study, taken as a whole, reports: Reportedly, TCR beta sequences from common variable immunodeficiency showed fewer deletions and N-nucleotide insertions. CVID subjects showed higher TCRbeta clonality than healthy controls.

Assay: immunoSEQ multiplex PCR; the TCRdb copy retains only in-frame clones and omits some. The record shows under 45,000 clones for this sample, with no singletons present. The junction had 1 base not matched to a gene; V was cut back by 5 bases and J by 8 bases. The CDR3 extends over 12 amino acids. Germline V gives CDR1 SNHLY, CDR2 FYNNEI. The sequence was obtained from a person aged 18-70 years in good health. The source material was peripheral blood mononuclear cells. The chain is built from TRBV2 and TRBJ1-5; 9 bases line up with TRBD1. Incomplete CDR3 DNA: TGTGCCAGCAGTAGACAGGGGGAGCCC. Its protein is CASSRQGEP. The complete CDR3 protein is CASSRQGEPQHF.